What follows are 4 T cell receptor beta chains derived from one specimen sequenced in a study of blood T cell repertoires in COVID-19. TCRdb keeps only in-frame clones here, not all; method: immunoSEQ multiplex PCR. In the table there are approximately 150,000 clones, roughly 82% of which are singletons. The sequenced sample was peripheral blood. These TCRs come from a woman in her 70s with acute or convalescent COVID-19.

The chain combines TRBV5-1 with TRBJ2-2; 8 bases line up with TRBD1. The germline gives CDR1 SGHRS, CDR2 YFSETQ. The length of the CDR3 is 18 residues. Germline trimming cut 0 bases from V and 0 bases from J; bases unmatched to any gene: 7. The CDR3 is CASSLGRDRGANTGELFF. The CDR3 DNA is TGCGCCAGCAGCTTGGGGCGTGACAGGGGCGCGAACACCGGGGAGCTGTTTTTT.

The CDR3 region is CAWTVASDTQYF. CDR3 coding DNA: TGTGCCTGGACTGTAGCCTCAGATACGCAGTATTTT. The chain is built from TRBV30 and TRBJ2-3; D not certain. The CDR3 sequence is 12 residues long. The V and J ends lost 4 bases and 4 bases respectively, with 9 bases between them. In germline, CDR1 is GTSNPN, CDR2 SVGIG (reference sequence). Full variable domain (missing parts from reference TRBV30 and TRBJ2-3): SQTIHQWPATLVQPVGSPLSLECTVEGTSNPNLYWYRQAAGRGLQLLFYSVGIGQISSEVPQNLSASRPQDRQFILSSKKLLLSDSGFYLCAWTVASDTQYFGPGTRLTVL.

This rearrangement joins TRBV27 to TRBJ1-1; perhaps TRBD1 as D (5 bases). The germline gives CDR1 MNHEY, CDR2 SMNVEV (reference sequence). V lost 5 bases, J lost 6 bases, and 16 bases lay in between. CDR3 size: 14 residues. The CDR3 DNA follows: TGTGCCAGCAGTACGAAGGGACTGGGCGCTGAAGCTTTCTTT. This gives the protein CASSTKGLGAEAFF.

This clone was counted a single time. This chain joins TRBV2 and TRBJ2-7, with D perhaps matching TRBD2 (6 bases). The CDR3 contains 15 residues. V was pared by 3 bases and J by 2 bases, with 14 bases between. Germline V CDR1 and CDR2: SNHLY, FYNNEI. The CDR3 protein is CASSELVAVTYEQYF. As DNA, the CDR3 is TGTGCCAGCAGTGAGCTGGTAGCGGTCACCTACGAGCAGTACTTC.